These T cell receptor beta chains were read from a single sample in a study of blood T cell repertoires in COVID-19. Data came from immunoSEQ multiplex PCR; TCRdb stores just in-frame clones and leaves some out. Counted here are 230,000 or so clones, around 84% occurring once; the ten biggest clones make up 6.6%. Sequences were obtained from PBMCs or T cells enriched from blood (not recorded which). The receptors were sampled from a woman aged 50 to 60 who had been exposed to COVID-19. Each CDR3 is given with its conserved first and last residue. D genes are given only for firm matches. Rows may omit the clone size; those that give it use once, few, many or a size class.

CASSQGFTEGKSIEQYF | TGCGCCAGCAGCCAAGGATTCACGGAGGGAAAGTCGATCGAGCAGTACTTC | . | TRBV4-1 | . | TRBJ2-7
CASSDRYASYEQYF | TGTGCCAGCAGTGACCGCTATGCCTCCTACGAGCAGTACTTC | . | TRBV2 | . | TRBJ2-7
CASSARLTATGELFF | TGTGCCAGCAGCGCACGACTAACGGCTACCGGGGAGCTGTTTTTT | . | TRBV9 | . | TRBJ2-2
CASSVRGGGHGYTF | TGTGCCAGCAGTGTACGCGGAGGTGGTCATGGCTACACCTTC | . | TRBV2 | . | TRBJ1-2
CWGLTGELSTGANVLTF | TGTTGGGGGCTGACAGGCGAATTATCTACTGGGGCCAACGTCCTGACTTTC | . | TRBV19 | . | TRBJ2-6
CASSTLGTGGGQPQHF | TGTGCCAGTAGTACCCTAGGGACAGGGGGCGGCCAGCCCCAGCATTTT | TRBD1 | TRBV19 | once | TRBJ1-5
CASSETSGSYNEQFF | TGTGCCAGCAGTGAGACTAGCGGGAGCTACAATGAGCAGTTCTTC | TRBD2 | TRBV6-1 | many | TRBJ2-1
CASSPTVNTEAFF | TGTGCCAGCTCACCAACAGTGAACACTGAAGCTTTCTTT | . | TRBV18 | once | TRBJ1-1
CASGLTGTRTEAFF | TGTGCTAGTGGCCTGACAGGGACGAGGACTGAAGCTTTCTTT | TRBD1 | TRBV12-5 | once | TRBJ1-1
CSVQQTGGDTNYGYTF | TGCAGCGTCCAACAGACAGGGGGGGATACTAACTATGGCTACACCTTC | TRBD1 | TRBV29-1 | . | TRBJ1-2
CASSFDRGLTYEQYF | TGTGCCAGCAGCTTCGACAGGGGGCTTACCTACGAGCAGTACTTC | TRBD1 | TRBV7-8 | few | TRBJ2-7
CAWSPTGQGGQPQHF | TGTGCCTGGAGTCCAACCGGACAGGGCGGCCAGCCCCAGCATTTT | TRBD1 | TRBV30 | . | TRBJ1-5
CASSYPGGGGGYTF | TGTGCCAGCAGTTACCCAGGCGGCGGGGGTGGCTACACCTTC | . | TRBV6-5 | few | TRBJ1-2
CASSVSSVVTDTQYF | TGTGCCAGCAGCGTATCTAGCGTAGTCACAGATACGCAGTATTTT | . | TRBV9 | . | TRBJ2-3
CASSLGLAQYNEQFF | TGTGCCAGCAGCTTGGGGCTAGCGCAGTACAATGAGCAGTTCTTC | . | TRBV5-8 | . | TRBJ2-1
CAIRLGGDTEAFF | TGTGCCATCAGGCTCGGGGGGGACACTGAAGCTTTCTTT | . | TRBV10-3 | . | TRBJ1-1
CASSALTSHQETQYF | TGTGCCAGCAGCGCGCTGACTAGCCACCAAGAGACCCAGTACTTC | TRBD2 | TRBV7-2 | . | TRBJ2-5
CASSLLDRDNGYTF | TGTGCCAGCAGCCTCCTCGACAGGGATAATGGCTACACCTTC | TRBD1 | TRBV7-2 | . | TRBJ1-2
CASSFGLRTGLSNQPQHF | TGTGCCAGCAGTTTCGGTCTTAGGACAGGGCTTAGCAATCAGCCCCAGCATTTT | TRBD1 | TRBV28 | few | TRBJ1-5
CASSPRLGWASSTGELFF | TGTGCCAGCAGCCCCCGTTTAGGTTGGGCCTCTTCGACCGGGGAGCTGTTTTTT | . | TRBV7-4 | . | TRBJ2-2
CASSSDRVHQPQHF | TGTGCCAGTAGTAGTGACAGGGTCCATCAGCCCCAGCATTTT | TRBD1 | TRBV19 | . | TRBJ1-5
CASRSTGTYEQYF | TGTGCCAGCAGGAGTACAGGCACGTACGAGCAGTACTTC | . | TRBV6-5 | . | TRBJ2-7
CASSVGGGGIKGEKLFF | TGTGCCAGCAGCGTAGGAGGAGGGGGCATCAAAGGAGAAAAACTGTTTTTT | TRBD1 | TRBV9 | . | TRBJ1-4
CASSQVGRNTEAFF | TGTGCCAGCAGCCAAGTAGGGAGGAACACTGAAGCTTTCTTT | . | TRBV3-1/TRBV3-2 | . | TRBJ1-1
CASTTGGRHTDTQYF | TGCGCCAGCACCACCGGGGGGCGACACACAGATACGCAGTATTTT | . | TRBV5-1 | . | TRBJ2-3
CSVGDRGSGNTIYF | TGCAGCGTCGGGGACAGGGGCTCTGGAAACACCATATATTTT | TRBD1 | TRBV29-1 | . | TRBJ1-3
CAWSVGETGQGGYTF | TGTGCCTGGAGTGTGGGAGAGACAGGCCAGGGTGGCTACACCTTC | . | TRBV30 | . | TRBJ1-2
CAGTIRDYGYGYTF | TGTGCCGGCACGATTCGGGACTATGGCTATGGCTACACCTTC | . | TRBV30 | . | TRBJ1-2
CASSSPGGAVETQYF | TGTGCCAGCAGCTCTCCCGGGGGGGCCGTAGAGACCCAGTACTTC | TRBD2 | TRBV5-4 | once | TRBJ2-5
CASSQLGQGLGNTIYF | TGCGCCAGCAGCCAACTCGGACAGGGCCTTGGAAACACCATATATTTT | TRBD1 | TRBV4-1 | . | TRBJ1-3
CASSRTSGGGDTQYF | TGTGCCAGCAGTAGGACTAGCGGGGGAGGAGATACGCAGTATTTT | TRBD2 | TRBV6-5 | . | TRBJ2-3
CASSQDTGALSTDTQYF | TGCGCCAGCAGCCAAGATACAGGGGCGCTAAGCACAGATACGCAGTATTTT | TRBD1 | TRBV4-1 | . | TRBJ2-3
CASSFRRQGGTGELFF | TGTGCCAGCAGCTTTAGAAGGCAGGGAGGCACCGGGGAGCTGTTTTTT | . | TRBV7-2 | . | TRBJ2-2
CASSQGGQTPRTNSPLHF | TGTGCCAGCAGCCAAGGAGGTCAGACTCCCCGCACTAATTCACCCCTCCACTTT | . | TRBV3-1/TRBV3-2 | . | TRBJ1-6
CASSPRLAGYSYEQYF | TGTGCCAGCAGCCCGAGACTAGCGGGGTACTCCTACGAGCAGTACTTC | TRBD2 | TRBV3-1/TRBV3-2 | . | TRBJ2-7
CASSFTGSGGSGELFF | TGTGCCAGCAGCTTTACAGGGAGCGGGGGGTCCGGGGAGCTGTTTTTT | TRBD2 | TRBV7-2 | . | TRBJ2-2
CASSHLPGQGFFEQFF | TGCGCCAGCAGCCATCTCCCGGGACAGGGGTTTTTTGAGCAGTTCTTC | TRBD1 | TRBV4-3 | . | TRBJ2-1
CASSVEGAVNSPLHF | TGTGCCAGCAGCGTCGAGGGGGCTGTGAATTCACCCCTCCACTTT | TRBD1 | TRBV9 | . | TRBJ1-6
CATSRAGTYEQYF | TGTGCCACCAGCAGAGCAGGGACCTACGAGCAGTACTTC | . | TRBV15 | . | TRBJ2-7
CASWGGLGDYGYTF | TGTGCCAGCTGGGGGGGGTTAGGTGACTATGGCTACACCTTC | . | TRBV7-8 | . | TRBJ1-2
CASSQPDRNNEQFF | TGCGCCAGCAGCCAACCAGACAGAAACAATGAGCAGTTCTTC | . | TRBV4-1 | . | TRBJ2-1
CASRYQGATEAFF | TGTGCCAGCAGATACCAGGGGGCAACTGAAGCTTTCTTT | TRBD1 | TRBV12-3/TRBV12-4 | . | TRBJ1-1
CASGQGRNTIYF | TGTGCCAGCGGACAGGGACGGAACACCATATATTTT | TRBD1 | TRBV27 | . | TRBJ1-3